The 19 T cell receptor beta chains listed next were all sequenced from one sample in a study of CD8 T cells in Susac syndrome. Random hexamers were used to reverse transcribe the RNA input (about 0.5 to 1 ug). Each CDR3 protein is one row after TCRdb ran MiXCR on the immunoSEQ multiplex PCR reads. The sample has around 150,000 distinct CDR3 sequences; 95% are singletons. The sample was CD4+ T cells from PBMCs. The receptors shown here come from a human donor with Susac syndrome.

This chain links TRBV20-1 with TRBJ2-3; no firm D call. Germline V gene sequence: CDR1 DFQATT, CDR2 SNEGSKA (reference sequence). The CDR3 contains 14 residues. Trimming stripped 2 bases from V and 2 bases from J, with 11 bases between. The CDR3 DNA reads TGCAGTGCTAGAAAGTCTAAGCCCACAGATACGCAGTATTTT. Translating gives CSARKSKPTDTQYF.

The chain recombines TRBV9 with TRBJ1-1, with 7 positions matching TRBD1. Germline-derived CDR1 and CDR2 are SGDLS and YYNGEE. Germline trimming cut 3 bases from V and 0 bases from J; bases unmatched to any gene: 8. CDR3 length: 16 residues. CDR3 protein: CASSGGWDRLNTEAFF. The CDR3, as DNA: TGTGCCAGCAGCGGGGGATGGGACAGACTGAACACTGAAGCTTTCTTT.

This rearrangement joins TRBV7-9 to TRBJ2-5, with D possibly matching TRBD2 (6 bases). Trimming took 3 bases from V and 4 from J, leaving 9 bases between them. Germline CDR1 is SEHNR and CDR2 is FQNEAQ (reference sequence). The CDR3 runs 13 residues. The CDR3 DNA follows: TGTGCCAGCAGCTTCCTAGCGAGAGAGACCCAGTACTTC. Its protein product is CASSFLARETQYF.

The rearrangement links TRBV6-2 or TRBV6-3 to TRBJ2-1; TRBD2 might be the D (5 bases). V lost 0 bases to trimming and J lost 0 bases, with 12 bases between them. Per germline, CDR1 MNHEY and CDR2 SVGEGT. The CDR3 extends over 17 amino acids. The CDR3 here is CASSYSPRANSYNEQFF. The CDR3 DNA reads TGTGCCAGCAGTTACTCTCCGCGGGCAAACTCCTACAATGAGCAGTTCTTC.

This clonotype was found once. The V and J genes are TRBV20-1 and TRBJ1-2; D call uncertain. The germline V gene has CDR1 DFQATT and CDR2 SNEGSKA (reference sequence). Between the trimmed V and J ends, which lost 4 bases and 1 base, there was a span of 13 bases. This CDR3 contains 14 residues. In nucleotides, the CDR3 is TGCAGTGCTAAGCCCCCCAGTGGTAACTATGGCTACACCTTC. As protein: CSAKPPSGNYGYTF.

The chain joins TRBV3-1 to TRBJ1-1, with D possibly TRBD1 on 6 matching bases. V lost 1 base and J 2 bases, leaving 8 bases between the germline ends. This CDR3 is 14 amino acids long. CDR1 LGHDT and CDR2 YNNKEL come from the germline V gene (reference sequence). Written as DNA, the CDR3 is TGTGCCAGCAGCCAAGCTGGGACAAACACTGAAGCTTTCTTT. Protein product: CASSQAGTNTEAFF. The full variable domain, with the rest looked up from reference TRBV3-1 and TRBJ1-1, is DTAVSQTPKYLVTQMGNDKSIKCEQNLGHDTMYWYKQDSKKFLKIMFSYNNKELIINETVPNRFSPKSPDKAHLNLHINSLELGDSAVYFCASSQAGTNTEAFFGQGTRLTVV.

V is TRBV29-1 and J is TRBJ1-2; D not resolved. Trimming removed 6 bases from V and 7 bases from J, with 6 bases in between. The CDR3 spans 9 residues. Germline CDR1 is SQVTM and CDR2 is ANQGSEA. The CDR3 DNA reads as TGCAGCGTCGGGAGTGGCTACACCTTC. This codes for CSVGSGYTF. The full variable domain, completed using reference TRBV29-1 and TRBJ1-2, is SAVISQKPSRDICQRGTSLTIQCQVDSQVTMMFWYRQQPGQSLTLIATANQGSEATYESGFVIDKFPISRPNLTFSTLTVSNMSPEDSSIYLCSVGSGYTFGSGTRLTVV.

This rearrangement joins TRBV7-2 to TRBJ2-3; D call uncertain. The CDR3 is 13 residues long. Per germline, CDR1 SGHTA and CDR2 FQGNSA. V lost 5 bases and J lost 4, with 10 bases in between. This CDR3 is CASSAARADTQYF. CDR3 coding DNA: TGTGCCAGCAGCGCCGCTCGGGCAGATACGCAGTATTTT.

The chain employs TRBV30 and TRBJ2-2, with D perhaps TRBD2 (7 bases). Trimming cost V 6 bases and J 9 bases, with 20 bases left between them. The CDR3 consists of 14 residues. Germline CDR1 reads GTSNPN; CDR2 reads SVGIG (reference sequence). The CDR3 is CACPGGRGERELFF. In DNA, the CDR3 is TGTGCCTGCCCCGGGGGGCGGGGTGAAAGGGAGCTGTTTTTT.

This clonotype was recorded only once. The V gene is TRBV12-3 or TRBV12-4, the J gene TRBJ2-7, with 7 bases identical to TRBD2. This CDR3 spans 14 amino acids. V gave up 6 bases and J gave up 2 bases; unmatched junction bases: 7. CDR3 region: CASRPASGAYEQYF. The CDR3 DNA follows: TGTGCCAGCAGGCCAGCTAGCGGAGCCTACGAGCAGTACTTC.

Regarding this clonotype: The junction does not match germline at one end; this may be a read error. The CDR3: CAWRGNRGPPYDEQFF. The DNA for the CDR3 is TGTGCCTGGAGGGGAAACAGGGGTCCCCCCTACGATGAGCAGTTCTTC. The rearrangement joins TRBV30 to TRBJ2-1; 7 nucleotides match TRBD1. The germline CDR1 and CDR2 sequences are GTSNPN and SVGIG (reference sequence). The CDR3 has 16 amino acids.

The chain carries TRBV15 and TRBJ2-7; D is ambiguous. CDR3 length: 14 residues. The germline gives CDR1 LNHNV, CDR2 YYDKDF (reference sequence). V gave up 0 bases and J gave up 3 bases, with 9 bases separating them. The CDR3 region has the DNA TGTGCCACCAGCAGAGATGTAGGTTACTACGAGCAGTACTTC. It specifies CATSRDVGYYEQYF.

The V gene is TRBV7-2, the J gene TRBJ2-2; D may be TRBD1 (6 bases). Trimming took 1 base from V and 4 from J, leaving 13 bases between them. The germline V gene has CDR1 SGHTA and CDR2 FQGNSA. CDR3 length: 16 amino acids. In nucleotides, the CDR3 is TGTGCCAGCAGCTTAGATTCAGGGGCGGGCACCGGGGAGCTGTTTTTT. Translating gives CASSLDSGAGTGELFF. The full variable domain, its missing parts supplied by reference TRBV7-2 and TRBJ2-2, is GAGVSQSPSNKVTEKGKDVELRCDPISGHTALYWYRQSLGQGLEFLIYFQGNSAPDKSGLPSDRFSAERTGGSVSTLTIQRTQQEDSAVYLCASSLDSGAGTGELFFGEGSRLTVL.

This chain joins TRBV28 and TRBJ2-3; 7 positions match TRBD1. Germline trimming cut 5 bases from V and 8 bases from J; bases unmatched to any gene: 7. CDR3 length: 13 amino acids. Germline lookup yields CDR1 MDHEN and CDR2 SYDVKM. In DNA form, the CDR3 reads TGTGCCAGCAGTACAGACGCAGGGGGTACGCAGTATTTT. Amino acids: CASSTDAGGTQYF.

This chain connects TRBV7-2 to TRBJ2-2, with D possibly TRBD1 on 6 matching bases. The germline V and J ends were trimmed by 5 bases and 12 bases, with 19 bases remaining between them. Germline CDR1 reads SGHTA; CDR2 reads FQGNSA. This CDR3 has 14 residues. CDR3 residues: CASSDGQRPRQLFF. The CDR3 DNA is TGTGCCAGCAGCGATGGACAGCGCCCTCGGCAGCTGTTTTTT. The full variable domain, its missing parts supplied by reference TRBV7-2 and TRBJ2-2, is GAGVSQSPSNKVTEKGKDVELRCDPISGHTALYWYRQSLGQGLEFLIYFQGNSAPDKSGLPSDRFSAERTGGSVSTLTIQRTQQEDSAVYLCASSDGQRPRQLFFGEGSRLTVL.

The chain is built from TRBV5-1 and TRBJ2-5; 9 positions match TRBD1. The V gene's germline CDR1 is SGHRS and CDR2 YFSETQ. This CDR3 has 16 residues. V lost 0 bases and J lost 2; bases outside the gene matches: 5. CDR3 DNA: TGCGCCAGCAGCTTGGCCACAGGGACAGGGCAAGAGACCCAGTACTTC. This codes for CASSLATGTGQETQYF.

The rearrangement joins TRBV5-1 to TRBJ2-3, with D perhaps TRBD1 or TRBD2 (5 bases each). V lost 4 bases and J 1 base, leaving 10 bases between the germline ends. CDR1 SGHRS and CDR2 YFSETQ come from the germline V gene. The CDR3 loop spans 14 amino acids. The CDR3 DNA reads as TGCGCCAGCAGCCGGGACCACGGCACAGATACGCAGTATTTT. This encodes CASSRDHGTDTQYF.

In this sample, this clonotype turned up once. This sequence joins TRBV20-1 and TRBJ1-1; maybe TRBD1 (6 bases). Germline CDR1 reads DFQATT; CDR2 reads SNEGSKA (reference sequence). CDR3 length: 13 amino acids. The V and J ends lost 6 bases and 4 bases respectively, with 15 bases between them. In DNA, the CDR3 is TGCAGTGCCAAAGGGGGGTACCGCACTGAAGCTTTCTTT. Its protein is CSAKGGYRTEAFF.

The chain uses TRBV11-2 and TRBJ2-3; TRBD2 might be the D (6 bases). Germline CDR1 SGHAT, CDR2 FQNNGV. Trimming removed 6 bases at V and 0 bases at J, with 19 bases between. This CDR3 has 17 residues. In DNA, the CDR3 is TGTGCCAGCAGACCGCTAATACGGGACTCGAGCACAGATACGCAGTATTTT. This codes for CASRPLIRDSSTDTQYF.